This section outlines one T cell receptor beta chain sequence together with its context. Assignments of participants to cohorts depended upon their own reported clinical history. Profiling relied on immunoSEQ multiplex PCR, and the TCRdb table lists in-frame clones only, not all of them. The sample shows 62,000 or so clones, approximately 81% of them seen only once. This sample stems from a study of blood T cell repertoires in COVID-19. This CDR3 has 15 amino acids. CDR1 and CDR2 from the germline V gene are SGHNT and YENEEA. V lost 4 bases and J lost 2; bases outside the gene matches: 4. This receptor was taken from a woman between 40 and 50 years old with acute COVID-19. The rearrangement uses TRBV11-3 and TRBJ2-2; 7 bases are shared with TRBD1. The sample consisted of PBMCs or T cells enriched from blood (not recorded which). The CDR3 DNA follows: TGTGCCAGCAGCTCGGACAGGCGTAACACCGGGGAGCTGTTTTTT. Translating gives CASSSDRRNTGELFF.